This T cell receptor (beta chain) was captured by sequencing in a study of shared clonotypes between healthy human individuals (dated by TCRdb to about 2020). A note on the overall study: Three men and a couple of women, aged 18 to 49 years, made up the cohort. For each donor, CD4 naive and CD4 memory were each run on three plates, CD8 naive on two plates, and CD8 memory on one plate. The study deeply sequenced blood TCR repertoires of about 5 healthy adults to estimate repertoire size and the extent of clonotype sharing between individuals. Different laboratories and diverse techniques were used to prepare libraries and sequence TCR repertoires, to increase sequencing depth and limit assay-specific biases. Per donor, leukapheresis produced somewhere between about 0.85 and 8.9 billion PBMCs.

Worth noting for this clone: This clone's antigen is unknown. Base qualities were left out, and no much larger clone turns up one base away. The sample holds other DNA sequences that translate to the same CDR3.

CD8 naive samples consisted of CD45RO-negative cells that were positively selected for CCR7, yielding a CD45RA+CCR7+ population without TemRA cells. Healthy HIV-negative adults with no recently reported acute infections or vaccinations were included as donors. Every donor was a Caucasian adult living in Nashville, Tennessee, USA. Blood was collected by leukapheresis, and PBMCs were isolated by Ficoll-Histopaque density gradient centrifugation and then cryopreserved in liquid nitrogen vapor phase. Analytical flow cytometry was used to check the purity and quantity of each magnetically sorted T cell population. From each sorted fraction, genomic DNA was isolated and quantified by UV absorbance on a Nanodrop 2000c. The CDR3 numbers 15 residues from cysteine through phenylalanine. The sequence is cut down to CDR3 DNA, 45 bases in frame from base 1. V trim: 2 bases; J trim: 4 bases; unmatched bases: 2. CDR1 and CDR2 are read off the germline V gene (reference sequence) as SGHNT and YYREEE.

Using the deep immunoSEQ assay, TCR CDR3 regions were amplified from genomic DNA by multiplex PCR. For each cell subset, the extracted genomic DNA was distributed evenly across all wells of several immunoSEQ 96-well plates, and each plate served as one replicate. For sorted subsets, each replicate PCR was loaded with roughly 190 ng genomic DNA, equivalent to about 33,000 T cell genomes. Purified libraries were measured with a Qubit 3.0 fluorometer, size-checked on a Bioanalyzer 2100, and measured again with the KAPA Library Quantification kit. Each immunoSEQ 96-well plate was sequenced on its own single-read 150-cycle Illumina NextSeq 550 flow cell. For the original study's pipeline: Because the immunoSEQ output held only junctional sequences and lacked quality scores, the filtering could not match the filtering applied to full-length reads. To assign V/J genes and CDR3, sequences were annotated against IMGT germline references using PyIR, a Python wrapper for IgBLAST v1.9. Reads with weak V/J assignments (E-value above 1e-6), missing CDR3, stop codons, out-of-frame junctions, or ambiguous translated residues were removed. V3J clonotypes were defined by identical inferred V gene, J gene, and CDR3 amino acid sequence. The percentage overlap between two repertoires was calculated by dividing the number of shared unique clonotypes by the size of the smaller repertoire. Richness of each repertoire was evaluated using RTK rarefaction, the Chao1 estimator, and Recon v2.1 estimates of unobserved clonotypes. Generation probabilities for all TCRbeta clonotypes obtained by the gDNA method from several donors were computed using OLGA. Not all clones reach the TCRdb copy of this immuneACCESS table, which keeps in-frame sequences only. Checked studies attribute under half of the gap to unresolved V genes and leave the rest unexplained. The V and J calls and clone size were taken over from that table, and D and trimming were inferred from the DNA. The sample table holds some 2,000,000 clones, of which just under 95% were seen once. 0.85% to 1.2% of the sample is in the top ten clones.

General findings and caveats noted by the study authors: Sampling was restricted to blood, and TCR repertoires in tissues likely differ from the TCR repertoires found in blood. Higher generation probabilities were observed for clonotypes shared by all four sorted-subset donors than for non-shared clonotypes. Sharing across several donors was observed for approximately 5% of naive CD4, under 4% of naive CD8, 2% to 2.5% of memory CD4, and about 0.4% of memory CD8 clonotypes. The genetic and exposure-history diversity represented was limited by the small number of donors. Pairwise subsampling led to the expectation that sequencing depth would affect the degree of clonotype sharing among donors. Naive subsets generally had larger estimated clonotype richness than memory subsets. Even with the large sequencing depth, rarefaction of the sorted-subset datasets indicated that sequencing was incomplete.

Sequenced: naive CD8+ T cells sorted from blood. In the paper's terms, the cell subset or site label means: CD45RA+CCR7+. The chain is encoded by TRBV5-4 joined to TRBJ2-1; TRBD2 matches 11 bases in the middle. The TCR sequence derives from a man aged 18 to 29 in good health. CDR3 sequence: CASSFGLAGYNEQFF. At the DNA level, the sequence is TGTGCCAGCAGCTTTGGACTAGCGGGTTACAATGAGCAGTTCTTC.